These T cell receptor beta chains were read from a single sample in a study of shared clonotypes between healthy human individuals. TCRdb's copy holds only in-frame clones and misses some; the assay was immunoSEQ multiplex PCR. The sample lists some 2,000,000 clones; 90% to 95% were seen once. The sample taken for sequencing was naive CD4+ T cells sorted from blood. These receptors came from a man in his late teens or twenties in good health. The CDR3 runs from the conserved cysteine through the conserved F or W. Each record gives: J gene, D gene, V gene, clone size, CDR3 length, CDR3 protein, CDR3 DNA. D genes are given only for firm matches. Only part of the rows carry a size: once, few, many, or a class if the clone is expanded.

TRBJ2-7 TRBD2 TRBV6-6 - 16 CASRGVAGGGSYEQYF TGTGCCAGCAGAGGCGTAGCGGGGGGCGGGTCCTACGAGCAGTACTTC
TRBJ1-6 - TRBV28 - 14 CASSFVEGGSPLHF TGTGCCAGCAGTTTTGTTGAGGGCGGATCACCCCTCCACTTT
TRBJ1-2 - TRBV5-1 - 12 CASSLESYGYTF TGCGCCAGCAGCTTGGAATCGTATGGCTACACCTTC
TRBJ2-3 TRBD2 TRBV30 - 18 CAWSGGTSGRAGTDTQYF TGTGCCTGGAGTGGGGGGACTAGCGGGAGGGCCGGGACAGATACGCAGTATTTT
TRBJ1-4 TRBD1 TRBV6-5 - 14 CASSPTGGFEKLFF TGTGCCAGCAGCCCCACAGGGGGCTTTGAAAAACTGTTTTTT
TRBJ2-3 - TRBV5-1 - 12 CASRTGPDTQYF TGCGCCAGCAGAACAGGGCCAGATACGCAGTATTTT
TRBJ2-3 - TRBV6-5 - 12 CASSTRTDTQYF TGTGCCAGCAGCACGAGGACAGATACGCAGTATTTT
TRBJ1-2 - TRBV10-3 - 12 CAISESRGGYTF TGTGCCATCAGTGAGTCTCGGGGAGGCTACACCTTC
TRBJ2-5 - TRBV6-5 - 13 CASSYRTARTQYF TGTGCCAGCAGTTACCGGACAGCCCGGACCCAGTACTTC
TRBJ2-1 TRBD2 TRBV30 - 16 CAWSPPGGRARDEQFF TGTGCCTGGAGTCCCCCGGGCGGGAGGGCCAGAGATGAGCAGTTCTTC
TRBJ2-3 TRBD2 TRBV5-8 once 14 CASSTGTRPDTQYF TGTGCCAGCAGCACCGGGACTAGGCCAGATACGCAGTATTTT
TRBJ1-2 TRBD1 TRBV4-3 once 17 CASSQDLGDRGRSGYTF TGCGCCAGCAGCCAAGATCTCGGGGACAGGGGGAGAAGTGGCTACACCTTC
TRBJ1-2 - TRBV30 - 14 CASNPLRGPYGYTF TGTGCCTCCAACCCCTTAAGAGGGCCCTATGGCTACACCTTC
TRBJ2-7 TRBD2 TRBV11-2 - 15 CASSPGLATLTGQYF TGTGCCAGCAGCCCGGGACTAGCGACCCTTACGGGGCAGTACTTC
TRBJ1-2 - TRBV18 - 14 CASSPGIPNYGYTF TGTGCCAGCTCACCGGGCATCCCTAACTATGGCTACACCTTC
TRBJ1-2 TRBD1 TRBV28 few 14 CASATTGTAYGYTF TGTGCCAGCGCTACCACCGGGACAGCGTATGGCTACACCTTC
TRBJ2-5 - TRBV7-2 - 13 CASSLVRGETQYF TGTGCCAGCAGCTTAGTCAGGGGTGAGACCCAGTACTTC
TRBJ2-2 - TRBV11-2 - 15 CASSLSDSNTGELFF TGTGCCAGCAGCCTAAGCGACTCGAACACCGGGGAGCTGTTTTTT
TRBJ1-2 TRBD1 TRBV18 - 15 CASSPQERQGAGYTF TGTGCCAGCTCACCACAAGAAAGACAGGGGGCTGGCTACACCTTC
TRBJ1-1 - TRBV28 - 14 CASTLGQLNTEAFF TGTGCCAGCACCCTCGGGCAGCTGAACACTGAAGCTTTCTTT
TRBJ1-2 - TRBV28 once 13 CASRLRDSYGYTF TGTGCCAGCAGGCTCCGGGACTCCTATGGCTACACCTTC
TRBJ1-5 - TRBV18 - 17 CASSRTRQVYSNQPQHF TGTGCCAGCTCACGAACTAGACAGGTTTATAGCAATCAGCCCCAGCATTTT
TRBJ2-1 TRBD2 TRBV9 - 13 CASSPSGGNEQFF TGTGCCAGCAGCCCCAGCGGGGGGAATGAGCAGTTCTTC
TRBJ1-1 - TRBV20-1 - 11 CSARETSGAFF TGCAGTGCTAGAGAAACCTCCGGAGCTTTCTTT
TRBJ1-1 - TRBV11-3 - 13 CASSLEANTEAFF TGTGCCAGCAGCCTAGAGGCGAACACTGAAGCTTTCTTT
TRBJ1-5 - TRBV10-3 - 15 CAISEKQLSNQPQHF TGTGCCATCAGTGAAAAACAGCTTAGCAATCAGCCCCAGCATTTT
TRBJ2-7 - TRBV18 - 13 CASSPPGSYEQYF TGTGCCAGCTCACCCCCAGGGTCCTACGAGCAGTACTTC
TRBJ2-7 - TRBV2 - 15 CASRGDGGGSYEQYF TGTGCCAGCAGAGGGGACGGTGGGGGCTCCTACGAGCAGTACTTC